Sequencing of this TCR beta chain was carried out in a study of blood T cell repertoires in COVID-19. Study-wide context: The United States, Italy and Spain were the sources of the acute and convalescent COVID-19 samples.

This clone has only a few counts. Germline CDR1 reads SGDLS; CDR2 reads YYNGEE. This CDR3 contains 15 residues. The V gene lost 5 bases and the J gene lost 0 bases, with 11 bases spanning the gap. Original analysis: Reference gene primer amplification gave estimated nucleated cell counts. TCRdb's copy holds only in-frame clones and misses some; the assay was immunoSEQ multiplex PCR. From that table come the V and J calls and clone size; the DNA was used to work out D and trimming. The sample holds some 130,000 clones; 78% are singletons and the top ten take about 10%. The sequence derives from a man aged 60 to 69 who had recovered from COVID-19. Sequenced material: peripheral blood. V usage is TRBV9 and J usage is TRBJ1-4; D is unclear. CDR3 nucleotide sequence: TGTGCCAGCAGTCGAAACGGGGCAACTAATGAAAAACTGTTTTTT. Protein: CASSRNGATNEKLFF.